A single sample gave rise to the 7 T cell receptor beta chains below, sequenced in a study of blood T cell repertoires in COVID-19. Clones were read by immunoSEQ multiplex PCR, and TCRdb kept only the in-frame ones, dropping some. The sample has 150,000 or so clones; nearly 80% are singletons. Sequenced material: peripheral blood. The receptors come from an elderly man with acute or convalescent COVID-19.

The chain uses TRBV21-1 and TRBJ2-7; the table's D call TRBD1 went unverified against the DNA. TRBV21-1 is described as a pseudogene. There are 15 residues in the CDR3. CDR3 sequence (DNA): TGTGCCAGCAGCCCGGACAGCAGCTCCTCCTACGAGCAGTACGTC. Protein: CASSPDSSSSYEQYV.

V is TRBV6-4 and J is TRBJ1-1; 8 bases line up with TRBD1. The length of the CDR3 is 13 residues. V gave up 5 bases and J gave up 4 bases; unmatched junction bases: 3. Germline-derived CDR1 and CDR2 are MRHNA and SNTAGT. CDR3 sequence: CASSQQGGTEAFF. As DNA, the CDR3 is TGTGCCAGCAGTCAACAGGGGGGCACTGAAGCTTTCTTT.

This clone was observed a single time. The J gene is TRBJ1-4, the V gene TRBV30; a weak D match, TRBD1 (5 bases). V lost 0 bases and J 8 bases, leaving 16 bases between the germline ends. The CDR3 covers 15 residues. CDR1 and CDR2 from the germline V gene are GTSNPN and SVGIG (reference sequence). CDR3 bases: TGTGCCTGGAGTGTACAGCGGGGGGTCGGGGAAAAACTGTTTTTT. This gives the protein CAWSVQRGVGEKLFF.

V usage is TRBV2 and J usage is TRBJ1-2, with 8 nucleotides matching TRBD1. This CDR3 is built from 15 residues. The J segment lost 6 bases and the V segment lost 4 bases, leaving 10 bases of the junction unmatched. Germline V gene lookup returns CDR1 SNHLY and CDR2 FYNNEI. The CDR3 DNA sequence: TGTGCCAGCAGTGCTAGGACAGGGTTCAATGATGGCTACACCTTC. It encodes CASSARTGFNDGYTF.

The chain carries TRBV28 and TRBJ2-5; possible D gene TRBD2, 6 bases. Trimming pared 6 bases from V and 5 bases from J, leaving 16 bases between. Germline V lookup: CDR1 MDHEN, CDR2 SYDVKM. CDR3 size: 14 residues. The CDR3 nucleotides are TGTGCCAGCAGCCCATGGGCAGGGAGGGAGACCCAGTACTTC. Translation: CASSPWAGRETQYF.

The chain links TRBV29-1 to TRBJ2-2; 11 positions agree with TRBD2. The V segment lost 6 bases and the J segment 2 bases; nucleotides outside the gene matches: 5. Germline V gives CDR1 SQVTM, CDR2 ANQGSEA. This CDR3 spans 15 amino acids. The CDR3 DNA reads TGCAGCGTGTCGACTAGCGGGGTCAACACCGGGGAGCTGTTTTTT. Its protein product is CSVSTSGVNTGELFF.

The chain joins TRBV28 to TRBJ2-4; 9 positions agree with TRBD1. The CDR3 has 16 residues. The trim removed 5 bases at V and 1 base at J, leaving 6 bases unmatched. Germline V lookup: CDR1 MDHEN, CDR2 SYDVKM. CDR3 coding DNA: TGTGCCAGCAGTACCTCTGGACAGGGGGCCAAAAACATTCAGTACTTC. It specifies CASSTSGQGAKNIQYF.